Each of the 32 T cell receptor beta chains below was sequenced from the same sample in a study of beta chain features in type 1 diabetes. Study conclusions and caveats: TCRB CDR3 length was moderately but significantly reduced in all four CD4+ subsets of Type 1 diabetes patients.

Antigens of these TCRs are unknown. Expressed TCRB transcripts got sequenced, as all isolated RNA was reverse transcribed. The repertoire was sequenced with immunoSEQ multiplex PCR; TCRdb's copy has only in-frame clones and lacks some. The repertoire consists of hundreds of thousands of clones, with 10% to 15% occurring once and the leading ten covering around 0.0099%. The sample was naive CD4+ T cells from blood. The receptors here all came from a woman aged 18-35 years with type 1 diabetes.

This clone has just a few counts. The genes are TRBV9 and TRBJ2-7; 7 bases are shared with TRBD2. Looked up from germline, CDR1 is SGDLS and CDR2 is YYNGEE. There are 15 residues in the CDR3. Unmatched junction bases numbered 13, after V lost 4 bases and J lost 6 bases. The CDR3 region has the DNA TGTGCCAGCAGCCCCCTGGGGGGAGGGCTTGGCGAGCAGTACTTC. Its translation: CASSPLGGGLGEQYF. The whole variable domain, filled in from reference TRBV9 and TRBJ2-7, reads DSGVTQTPKHLITATGQRVTLRCSPRSGDLSVYWYQQSLDQGLQFLIQYYNGEERAKGNILERFSAQQFPDLHSELNLSSLELGDSALYFCASSPLGGGLGEQYFGPGTRLTVT.

The CDR3 DNA reads TGTGCCAGCGGACTAGCGGGATACAATGAGCAGTTCTTC. Amino acid sequence: CASGLAGYNEQFF. The chain has TRBV6-5 and TRBJ2-1; TRBD2 matches at 12 bases. CDR1 MNHEY and CDR2 SVGAGI come from the germline V gene. CDR3 length equals 13 residues. V lost 8 bases, J lost 4 bases, and 0 bases stayed unmatched.

Notes on this clone: In the same sample, other DNA sequences code for this CDR3. V gene TRBV7-2 combines with J gene TRBJ2-7; no clear D gene. The V end was cut by 5 bases, the J end by 1 base, with 3 bases between. CDR3 length: 11 residues. Germline CDR1 and CDR2: SGHTA and FQGNSA. Here the CDR3 DNA reads TGTGCCAGCAGCCCATCCTACGAGCAGTACTTC. Translating gives CASSPSYEQYF.

CDR3 loop: CASGPGIAKNIQYF. The DNA for the CDR3 is TGTGCCAGCGGCCCGGGGATAGCCAAAAACATTCAGTACTTC. The rearrangement joins TRBV11-2 to TRBJ2-4; D perhaps matches TRBD2 (5 bases). The V and J ends lost 8 bases and 0 bases respectively, with 11 bases between them. In germline, CDR1 is SGHAT, CDR2 FQNNGV. The CDR3 totals 14 residues.

CDR3 amino acids: CASSFGGNQETQYF. The CDR3, as DNA: TGCGCCAGCAGCTTCGGGGGAAACCAAGAGACCCAGTACTTC. The rearrangement joins TRBV5-1 to TRBJ2-5; tentative D call: TRBD2 (6 bases). The germline V gene has CDR1 SGHRS and CDR2 YFSETQ. Trimming removed 2 bases at V and 0 bases at J, with 8 bases between. The CDR3 has 14 residues.

This chain joins TRBV7-9 and TRBJ1-1; 7 bases are shared with TRBD1. Germline CDR1 reads SEHNR; CDR2 reads FQNEAQ (reference sequence). Trimming took 6 bases from V and 3 from J; bases not matched to a gene: 7. This CDR3 has 14 residues. The CDR3 region has the DNA TGTGCCAGCAGAGTTACAGGGGCGGACACTGAAGCTTTCTTT. Amino acid sequence: CASRVTGADTEAFF.

V usage is TRBV5-4 and J usage is TRBJ2-7; tentatively, D is TRBD1 (5 bases). CDR1 and CDR2 from the germline V gene are SGHNT and YYREEE (reference sequence). CDR3 length equals 12 residues. The V end lost 4 bases, the J end lost 11 bases, and 16 bases lay between the germline ends. CDR3 DNA: TGTGCCAGCAGCCAAGACAGCCTCGGCAAGTACTTC. Protein sequence: CASSQDSLGKYF.

The V and J genes are TRBV10-3 and TRBJ2-3, with TRBD1 identical over 7 bases. This CDR3 is built from 14 residues. Looked up from germline, CDR1 is ENHRY and CDR2 is SYGVKD. V lost 6 bases to trimming and J lost 0 bases; unmatched junction nucleotides: 3. The CDR3 DNA sequence: TGTGCCATCAGCAGGGACAGTAGCACAGATACGCAGTATTTT. It is translated as CAISRDSSTDTQYF.

The table lists this clone with a few counts. V gene TRBV19 combines with J gene TRBJ2-2; TRBD2 might be the D (5 bases). The CDR3 totals 15 residues. V lost 5 bases and J 8 bases, leaving 18 bases between the germline ends. Looked up from germline, CDR1 is LNHDA and CDR2 is SQIVND (reference sequence). CDR3 loop: CASSPGERVVGELFF. The CDR3 nucleotides are TGTGCCAGTAGTCCCGGGGAGAGGGTGGTAGGGGAGCTGTTTTTT.

This clone occurred a few times. The chain links TRBV7-9 to TRBJ2-5; perhaps TRBD2 as D (5 bases). Germline V gene data show CDR1 as SEHNR and CDR2 as FQNEAQ (reference sequence). The CDR3 is made up of 13 amino acids. The V end was cut by 5 bases, the J end by 1 base, with 8 bases between. The CDR3 reads CASSPRGQETQYF. CDR3 nucleotide sequence: TGTGCCAGCAGCCCACGGGGCCAAGAGACCCAGTACTTC.

This clone was counted only a few times. This chain links TRBV4-3 with TRBJ1-4, with D uncertain. Germline CDR1 is LGHNA and CDR2 is YSLEER. CDR3 length equals 15 residues. V was shortened by 4 bases and J by 5 bases, with 14 bases between the two germline ends. CDR3 protein: CASSLGRGINEKLFF. The CDR3 DNA reads TGCGCCAGCAGCCTCGGGAGAGGGATAAATGAAAAACTGTTTTTT.

V is TRBV10-3 and J is TRBJ2-5; the match to TRBD1 covers 8 bases. CDR3 length equals 16 residues. CDR1 is ENHRY, CDR2 SYGVKD, per germline. V was pared by 10 bases and J by 5 bases, with 18 bases of the junction left unmatched. CDR3: CASEGAGGPLGETQYF. In DNA, the CDR3 is TGTGCCAGCGAGGGAGCAGGGGGCCCCCTCGGGGAGACCCAGTACTTC.

This clone was picked up a small number of times. This chain connects TRBV7-2 to TRBJ2-3; maybe TRBD1 (5 bases). Germline V gene sequence: CDR1 SGHTA, CDR2 FQGNSA. The CDR3 contains 14 residues. V gave up 7 bases and J gave up 4 bases, with 15 bases separating them. The CDR3 nucleotides read TGTGCCAGCACCGCAAGACAGACCCCAGATACGCAGTATTTT. Residues: CASTARQTPDTQYF.

This clone was counted between two and nine times. V gene TRBV6-5 combines with J gene TRBJ1-5; D is unresolved. Trimming cost V 6 bases and J 7 bases, with 16 bases left between them. CDR1 MNHEY and CDR2 SVGAGI come from the germline V gene. This CDR3 comprises 14 residues. CDR3 loop: CASSPGVLRQPQHF. In nucleotides, the CDR3 is TGTGCCAGCAGCCCCGGTGTGCTACGGCAGCCCCAGCATTTT.

The V gene is TRBV2, the J gene TRBJ2-7; 7 positions agree with TRBD1. J lost 4 bases, V lost 3 bases, and 15 bases had no gene match. There are 17 residues in the CDR3. Germline CDR1 is SNHLY and CDR2 is FYNNEI. The CDR3 coding sequence is TGTGCCAGCAGTGAGTTATCAGACAGGGAAGGTGGGTACGAGCAGTACTTC. It yields the protein CASSELSDREGGYEQYF.

This clone was detected a few times. V usage is TRBV11-2 and J usage is TRBJ1-1; possible D gene TRBD1, 5 bases. The germline V and J ends were trimmed by 4 bases and 9 bases, with 12 bases remaining between them. Germline V gene sequence: CDR1 SGHAT, CDR2 FQNNGV. The CDR3 spans 12 residues. CDR3 region: CASSSLGGKAFF. CDR3 coding DNA: TGTGCCAGCAGCTCCCTTGGGGGGAAAGCTTTCTTT.

Worth noting for this clone: Other DNA sequences in this sample translate to the same CDR3. This sequence joins TRBV7-2 and TRBJ2-7; possible D gene TRBD1, 6 bases. Germline V gene lookup returns CDR1 SGHTA and CDR2 FQGNSA. The CDR3 runs to 12 residues. Trimming shortened V by 5 bases and J by 4 bases, and 9 bases separated the two germline ends. CDR3 region: CASSEQGYEQYF. CDR3 nucleotide sequence: TGTGCCAGCAGCGAACAGGGTTACGAGCAGTACTTC.

The chain carries TRBV30 and TRBJ2-1, with TRBD2 matching over 10 bases. The J segment lost 3 bases and the V segment lost 2 bases, leaving 10 bases of the junction unmatched. The CDR3 is 17 amino acids. Per the germline V gene, CDR1 is GTSNPN and CDR2 is SVGIG (reference sequence). The CDR3 DNA follows: TGTGCCTGGAGTCCCCGGACTAGCGGCAATTACTACAATGAGCAGTTCTTC. Translating gives CAWSPRTSGNYYNEQFF.

This chain joins TRBV28 and TRBJ2-3, with 8 bases aligning to TRBD2. The germline gives CDR1 MDHEN, CDR2 SYDVKM. CDR3 length equals 15 residues. V dropped 4 bases and J dropped 1; count of bases not matched to a gene: 4. CDR3 sequence: CASSSAGERTDTQYF. Written as DNA, the CDR3 is TGTGCCAGCAGTTCAGCGGGAGAGCGCACAGATACGCAGTATTTT.

V is TRBV2 and J is TRBJ1-1, with no clear D. Trimming stripped 4 bases from V and 0 bases from J, with 9 bases between. CDR1 and CDR2 (germline): SNHLY, FYNNEI. The CDR3 length is 14 residues. The CDR3, as DNA: TGTGCCAGCAGTGTTGAGGCGATGAACACTGAAGCTTTCTTT. It is translated as CASSVEAMNTEAFF.

V usage is TRBV29-1 and J usage is TRBJ1-2; no reliable D call. This CDR3 has 14 amino acids. Between the trimmed V and J ends, which lost 0 bases and 0 bases, there was a span of 8 bases. Germline-derived CDR1 and CDR2 are SQVTM and ANQGSEA. The CDR3 is CSVEEWGANYGYTF. CDR3 nucleotides: TGCAGCGTTGAAGAGTGGGGAGCTAACTATGGCTACACCTTC.

The chain has TRBV29-1 and TRBJ2-6; no clear D. Germline V gene data show CDR1 as SQVTM and CDR2 as ANQGSEA. V lost 6 bases to trimming and J lost 2 bases, with 5 bases between them. This CDR3 is built from 12 residues. CDR3 sequence (DNA): TGCAGCGTAGACACTGGGGCCAACGTCCTGACTTTC. Translation gives CSVDTGANVLTF.

A few counts support this clone. The chain combines TRBV28 with TRBJ2-1; D uncertain. The CDR3 has 15 residues. V dropped 5 bases and J dropped 1 base, with 12 bases sitting between them. Germline CDR1 MDHEN, CDR2 SYDVKM. The CDR3 nucleotides are TGTGCCAGCAGTGACAACTGGCCTTCCTACAATGAGCAGTTCTTC. Its protein is CASSDNWPSYNEQFF.

The V call is TRBV7-6, the J call TRBJ2-1; perhaps TRBD2 as D (5 bases). The V end was cut by 1 base, the J end by 4 bases, with 17 bases between. CDR1 is SGHVS and CDR2 is FNYEAQ in the germline V gene. This CDR3 is built from 17 residues. The CDR3 is CASSLGGGLASYNEQFF. The CDR3 nucleotides read TGTGCCAGCAGCTTAGGGGGTGGCCTAGCCTCATACAATGAGCAGTTCTTC.

The rearrangement uses TRBV11-2 and TRBJ2-1; 7 bases map to TRBD2. With 2 bases clipped from V and 0 bases from J, the junction kept 13 bases outside the gene matches. Germline V gives CDR1 SGHAT, CDR2 FQNNGV. The CDR3 sequence is 19 residues long. CDR3 sequence: CASSLFSLASGPSYNEQFF. In nucleotides, the CDR3 is TGTGCCAGCAGCTTATTTTCGTTGGCTAGCGGACCCTCCTACAATGAGCAGTTCTTC.

This rearrangement joins TRBV29-1 to TRBJ1-2; 7 nucleotides line up with TRBD1. Trimming removed 1 base from V and 2 bases from J; junction bases left unmatched: 7. The CDR3 consists of 15 residues. In germline, CDR1 is SQVTM, CDR2 ANQGSEA. This chain's CDR3 is CSVEAIGQANYGYTF. CDR3 sequence (DNA): TGCAGCGTTGAAGCTATCGGACAGGCAAACTATGGCTACACCTTC.

V and J are TRBV10-2 and TRBJ2-5, with TRBD2 identical over 12 bases. This CDR3 region has 14 residues. Germline CDR1 and CDR2: WSHSY and SAAADI. V gave up 6 bases and J gave up 5 bases; unmatched junction bases: 4. CDR3 in DNA: TGCGCCAGCAGGCTAGCGGGGGGGCCGGAGACCCAGTACTTC. Translating gives CASRLAGGPETQYF.

V usage is TRBV14 and J usage is TRBJ1-1, with 11 bases identical to TRBD1. This CDR3 region has 15 residues. CDR1 is SGHDN and CDR2 is FVKESK in the germline V gene. V lost 3 bases to trimming and J lost 4 bases; unmatched junction nucleotides: 4. The CDR3 coding sequence is TGTGCCAGCAGCCACTGGACAGGGGGCATCACTGAAGCTTTCTTT. Its protein is CASSHWTGGITEAFF.

This clone was seen a few times. V gene TRBV28 combines with J gene TRBJ1-5; TRBD1 agrees at 10 bases. Germline assignment: CDR1 MDHEN and CDR2 SYDVKM. V lost 8 bases to trimming and J lost 5 bases; unmatched junction nucleotides: 0. The CDR3 is 12 residues long. CDR3: CASGTGDQPQHF. The DNA for the CDR3 is TGTGCCAGCGGGACAGGGGATCAGCCCCAGCATTTT.

The chain links TRBV7-3 to TRBJ2-5; maybe TRBD1 (5 bases). The V end was cut by 1 base, the J end by 3 bases, with 6 bases between. CDR3 size: 13 residues. Germline V gene data show CDR1 as SGHTA and CDR2 as FQGTGA. The DNA of the CDR3 is TGTGCCAGCAGCTTAAGCAGGGAAGAGACCCAGTACTTC. Translating gives CASSLSREETQYF.

The V and J genes are TRBV10-3 and TRBJ1-2; D is unclear. Germline V gene data show CDR1 as ENHRY and CDR2 as SYGVKD. This CDR3 has 13 residues. With 6 bases removed from V and 6 bases from J, the gap between germline ends came to 14 bases. CDR3 sequence reads: CAIRETGKDGYTF. DNA of the CDR3: TGTGCCATCAGAGAGACGGGAAAAGATGGCTACACCTTC.

The chain couples TRBV29-1 to TRBJ2-3, with TRBD1 matching 7 bases. The J segment lost 4 bases and the V segment lost 6 bases, leaving 4 bases of the junction unmatched. Germline CDR1 reads SQVTM; CDR2 reads ANQGSEA. CDR3 size: 12 residues. The CDR3 loop reads CSVGQQSDTQYF. CDR3 coding DNA: TGCAGCGTGGGACAGCAGTCAGATACGCAGTATTTT.